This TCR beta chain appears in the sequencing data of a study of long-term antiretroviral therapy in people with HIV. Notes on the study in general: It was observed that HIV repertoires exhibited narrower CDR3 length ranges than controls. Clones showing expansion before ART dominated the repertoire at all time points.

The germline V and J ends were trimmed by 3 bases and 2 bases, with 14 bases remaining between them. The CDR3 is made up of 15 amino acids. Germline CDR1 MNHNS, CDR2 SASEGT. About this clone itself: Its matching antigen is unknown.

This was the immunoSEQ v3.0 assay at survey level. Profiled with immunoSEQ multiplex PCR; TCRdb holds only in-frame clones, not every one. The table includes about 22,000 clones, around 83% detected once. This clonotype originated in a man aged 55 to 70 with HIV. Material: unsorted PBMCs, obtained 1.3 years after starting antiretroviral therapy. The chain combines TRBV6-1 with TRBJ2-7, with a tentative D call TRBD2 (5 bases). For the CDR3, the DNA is TGTGCCAGCAGTGACAGCGGCCAGGTCCCCTACGAGCAGTACTTC. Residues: CASSDSGQVPYEQYF.